This note documents a single T cell receptor (beta chain) sequence. Its antigen remains unknown. This sample stems from a study of T cells in Graves' hyperthyroidism and ophthalmopathy. Findings and caveats of the study: Blood also contained most expanded thyroid clonotypes above 0.001.

The study left out patients who had uncontrolled infection, other autoimmune disease, pregnancy or lactation. Based on clinical symptoms, serum thyroxine and TRAb, thyroid ultrasound and orbital computed tomography, diagnoses were reached. The CDR3 is 13 amino acids. Trimming pared 10 bases from V and 4 bases from J, leaving 14 bases between. Germline loops: CDR1 LNHDA, CDR2 SQIVND (reference sequence). TCR beta CDR3 sequences were amplified from RNA transcripts. Initially, a first-round RT-PCR of the TCR CDR3 employed the HTBI primer set. One entry per CDR3 protein, called by TCRdb with MiXCR from the multiplex PCR reads. The sample includes more than 500,000 distinct CDR3 sequences, roughly 46% of them seen just once.

The receptor comes from an adult woman with Graves' disease, either hyperthyroidism or ophthalmopathy (not recorded which). This chain uses TRBV19 with TRBJ1-5; D uncertain. Sequencing was done on a sample of peripheral blood or thyroid tissue (not recorded which). In nucleotides, the CDR3 is TGTGCCACCTCAAGGGTGGCGAATCAGCCCCAGCATTTT. This gives the protein CATSRVANQPQHF.